This TCR beta chain was documented in a study of blood T cell repertoires in COVID-19. Study as a whole: Collection of acute and convalescent COVID-19 samples took place in the United States, Italy and Spain. T cells, B-cell-depleted T cells, or PBMCs provided the cDNA or gDNA that served as material.

The germline CDR1 and CDR2 sequences are MNHEY and SVGEGT. J lost 8 bases, V lost 4 bases, and 11 bases had no gene match. The CDR3 consists of 15 residues. Source study methods: Nucleated cell number was recorded as an estimate derived from reference gene primer amplification. Using immunoSEQ multiplex PCR, the repertoire was profiled, and TCRdb retains in-frame clones only, with some absent. That table is the source of V, J and clone size, and D and trimming were worked out from the DNA. This sample has roughly 250,000 clones; roughly 77% occur once, and the top ten carry 3% to 3.5%. This clonotype originated in a woman of 80 years or more with acute or convalescent COVID-19. Sequencing was carried out using peripheral blood. The chain is built from TRBV6-2 or TRBV6-3 and TRBJ1-5, with 7 bases matching TRBD1. This CDR3 is CASSSHSGQTKPQHF. The CDR3 DNA sequence: TGTGCCAGCAGTTCTCACTCGGGACAGACGAAGCCCCAGCATTTT.